Sequencing of this TCR beta chain was carried out in a study of blood T cell repertoires in COVID-19. Background on the study: Whether acute or convalescent, the COVID-19 samples came from the United States, Italy and Spain.

This CDR3 comprises 16 residues. J lost 2 bases, V lost 3 bases, and 6 bases had no gene match. CDR1 KGHSH and CDR2 LQKENI come from the germline V gene. The assay was immunoSEQ multiplex PCR, and TCRdb's table has in-frame clones only and misses some. Altogether roughly 220,000 clones are present, about 85% being singletons, with the ten largest covering 4.5% to 5.5%. Material: peripheral blood. The gene calls are TRBV18 and TRBJ1-2; 10 nucleotides line up with TRBD1. This receptor was identified in a woman aged 55-69 years who had recovered from COVID-19. The CDR3 region is CASSPGDRGWNYGYTF. The CDR3 DNA follows: TGTGCCAGCTCACCCGGGGACAGGGGTTGGAACTATGGCTACACCTTC. Filled out from reference TRBV18 and TRBJ1-2, the complete variable domain reads NAGVMQNPRHLVRRRGQEARLRCSPMKGHSHVYWYRQLPEEGLKFMVYLQKENIIDESGMPKERFSAEFPKEGPSILRIQQVVRGDSAAYFCASSPGDRGWNYGYTFGSGTRLTVV.